This T cell receptor beta chain is from a study of shared clonotypes between healthy human individuals. TCRdb's table, derived via immunoSEQ multiplex PCR, lists solely in-frame clones and lacks some. The table includes roughly 2,300,000 clones, less than 95% detected once. Germline CDR1 and CDR2: SEHNR and FQNEAQ (reference sequence). The V end lost 3 bases, the J end lost 6 bases, and 11 bases lay between the germline ends. The CDR3 sequence is 13 residues long. This receptor was identified in a man between 18 and 35 years old in good health. Some clones in this sample may be carry-over from other donors' samples. Sequencing was carried out using naive CD4+ T cells from PBMCs. Noted subset: CD45RA+ positively selected. This chain connects TRBV7-9 to TRBJ1-1, with D possibly being TRBD1 (6 bases). CDR3 coding DNA: TGTGCCAGCAGCTTTTCGGGGGGCCCTGAAGCTTTCTTT. It is translated as CASSFSGGPEAFF.